The entry below describes one TCR beta chain. The antigen it recognizes is unknown. Qualities for individual bases were not recorded, and no much larger clone is one base off. Libraries came from the immunoSEQ multiplex PCR assay. As for how the authors treated the data: A statistical classification framework was developed to diagnose cytomegalovirus status using the catalog of TCR beta chain sequences. TCRdb mirrors the immuneACCESS table, restricted to in-frame sequences. Some clones are absent from its copies; in checked studies, under half trace to an unresolved V gene, and the reason for the others is unknown. Clone size and the V and J calls come from that table; the DNA yielded D and trimming. The sample table records around 120,000 clones; roughly 82% of these occur just once. In total, the top ten clones hold under 5% of the sample. This record belongs to a study of cytomegalovirus exposure and HLA in healthy donors (dated by TCRdb to 2015 to 2018). General notes on the study: A later analysis indicated that the 100 to 150 validation repertoires were generated on the platform also employed for the roughly 720 repertoires of the first cohort. The study was designed to test whether signatures of past pathogen exposure could be identified by cataloging public T cell receptors. Along with the roughly 710-subject first cohort, a separate validation cohort of around 120 different subjects was used. To predict cytomegalovirus infection status, the study combined high-throughput TCR immunosequencing, statistical association of individual TCRs with disease status, and machine learning.

Separate from the approximately 700-subject first cohort, the validation cohort of 90 to 150 subjects was the group to which the donors belonged. The research as a whole found: In both the original and validation cohorts, the classifier was reported to diagnose cytomegalovirus status with high specificity and sensitivity. Most TCR sequences were seen in very few donors, while some public TCRs were found in many individuals. The study listed 150 to 200 TCR beta chains as associated with cytomegalovirus. In vitro tests confirmed that a few of the cytomegalovirus-associated TCR beta chains recognize cytomegalovirus antigens. The authors suggested that the approach could potentially be generalized to other disease states and immunological phenotypes. The validation cohort had no HLA typing available for a later analysis, so co-occurrence within that cohort was assessed over all 120 or so repertoires. A later analysis found that TCRs clustered in the first cohort also tended to co-occur in the roughly 120 validation repertoires, with more than 90% of cluster scores above 0.

Material for sequencing was PBMCs. The receptor was derived from a man between 18 and 35 years old in good health and CMV-seronegative.

The nucleotides read TGTGCCTGGACCCGCCGGGGGAATACGCAGTATTTT. Its amino acids are CAWTRRGNTQYF. The sequence is built from TRBV30 and TRBJ2-3, and TRBD2 may be the D gene, going by 6 matching bases. From the cysteine up to the phenylalanine, the CDR3 has a length of 12 residues. Kept here is only the CDR3 DNA, which spans 36 bases and is read in frame from base 1. In the germline V gene (reference sequence), CDR1 corresponds to GTSNPN and CDR2 to SVGIG. V sheds 4 bases and J sheds 7 bases, leaving 12 bases between their ends.